The 15 T cell receptor beta chains in this list originate from one sample, sequenced in a study of CD8+ T cells in alopecia areata. cDNA serving as the sequencing template came from extracted, reverse transcribed RNA. Using immunoSEQ multiplex PCR, the repertoire was profiled, and TCRdb retains in-frame clones only, with some absent. The table has roughly 200,000 clones, more than 30% seen once. Treatment denoted: oral pan-JAK inhibitor, 5-10 mg twice daily. This specimen consisted of CD4+ T cells sorted from blood, obtained between weeks 30 and 35, from a patient treated with tofacitinib. These receptors were obtained from a human donor with alopecia areata.

Turning to this clone: Within the sample, other DNA sequences also encode this same CDR3. V and J are TRBV30 and TRBJ1-5, with D perhaps matching TRBD1 (6 bases). Germline V gene data show CDR1 as GTSNPN and CDR2 as SVGIG (reference sequence). The CDR3 contains 13 residues. Between the trimmed V and J ends, which lost 3 bases and 1 base, there was a span of 7 bases. As DNA, the CDR3 is TGTGCCTGGAGCAGGGGCAGCAATCAGCCCCAGCATTTT. This sequence encodes CAWSRGSNQPQHF. The whole variable domain, filled in from reference TRBV30 and TRBJ1-5, reads SQTIHQWPATLVQPVGSPLSLECTVEGTSNPNLYWYRQAAGRGLQLLFYSVGIGQISSEVPQNLSASRPQDRQFILSSKKLLLSDSGFYLCAWSRGSNQPQHFGDGTRLSIL.

The J gene is TRBJ2-7, the V gene TRBV5-1; 8 nucleotides line up with TRBD1. Germline V gene lookup returns CDR1 SGHRS and CDR2 YFSETQ. With 3 bases clipped from V and 4 bases from J, the junction kept 3 bases outside the gene matches. The CDR3 runs 13 residues. CDR3 loop: CASSSRQGYEQYF. The DNA for the CDR3 is TGCGCCAGCAGCTCGAGACAGGGGTACGAGCAGTACTTC.

In its sample, this clone was seen once. The chain links TRBV5-6 to TRBJ2-1; no definite D call. This CDR3 comprises 11 residues. The germline V gene has CDR1 SGHDT and CDR2 YYEEEE. The V and J ends lost 4 bases and 3 bases respectively, with 2 bases between them. The DNA for the CDR3 is TGTGCCAGCAGCGTCTACAATGAGCAGTTCTTC. Its translation is CASSVYNEQFF.

The genes are TRBV27 and TRBJ1-5, with unresolved D. The germline V and J ends were trimmed by 6 bases and 7 bases, with 22 bases remaining between them. Germline CDR1 is MNHEY and CDR2 is SMNVEV (reference sequence). The CDR3 length is 16 residues. The CDR3 here is CASRETGGVSRQPQHF. DNA of the CDR3: TGTGCCAGCAGGGAGACGGGTGGGGTAAGTCGACAGCCCCAGCATTTT.

This clone was found a few times. The chain uses TRBV29-1 and TRBJ1-1; D gene uncertain. Germline loops: CDR1 SQVTM, CDR2 ANQGSEA. Trimming shortened V by 6 bases and J by 2 bases, and 10 bases separated the two germline ends. The CDR3 runs to 12 residues. This CDR3 reads CSVYTANTEAFF. CDR3 sequence (DNA): TGCAGCGTCTATACAGCTAACACTGAAGCTTTCTTT.

This clone was seen more than once but under ten times. V usage is TRBV30 and J usage is TRBJ2-7; no clear D gene. The CDR3 is 14 amino acids. Germline CDR1 is GTSNPN and CDR2 is SVGIG (reference sequence). The V end lost 0 bases, the J end lost 6 bases, and 15 bases lay between the germline ends. CDR3 loop: CAWSVFTHLGEQYF. CDR3 DNA: TGTGCCTGGAGTGTTTTCACGCACCTAGGCGAGCAGTACTTC.

This clone occurred a few times. This chain connects TRBV14 to TRBJ1-3; D is undetermined. Germline V CDR1 and CDR2: SGHDN, FVKESK. V was clipped by 5 bases and J by 0 bases, with 2 bases between them. This CDR3 comprises 12 residues. CDR3 sequence: CASSYSGNTIYF. In DNA, the CDR3 is TGTGCCAGCAGCTACTCTGGAAACACCATATATTTT. The full variable domain, with the rest looked up from reference TRBV14 and TRBJ1-3, is EAGVTQFPSHSVIEKGQTVTLRCDPISGHDNLYWYRRVMGKEIKFLLHFVKESKQDESGMPNNRFLAERTGGTYSTLKVQPAELEDSGVYFCASSYSGNTIYFGEGSWLTVV.

The table lists this clone with a few counts. V gene TRBV30 combines with J gene TRBJ2-3, with D perhaps matching TRBD2 (6 bases). With 4 bases removed from V and 1 base from J, the gap between germline ends came to 15 bases. The CDR3 runs 15 residues. Germline values: CDR1 GTSNPN, CDR2 SVGIG (reference sequence). For the CDR3, the DNA is TGTGCCTGGAAGGGGTTGGTAGCGGGCACAGATACGCAGTATTTT. It encodes CAWKGLVAGTDTQYF.

A note on this clone: Additional DNA sequences in this sample encode the identical CDR3. The chain recombines TRBV7-9 with TRBJ1-5; D unresolved. The germline V and J ends were trimmed by 1 base and 1 base, with 5 bases remaining between them. Looked up from germline, CDR1 is SEHNR and CDR2 is FQNEAQ (reference sequence). CDR3 length: 14 amino acids. CDR3 sequence (DNA): TGTGCCAGCAGCTTAGAAGGCAGCAATCAGCCCCAGCATTTT. Amino acid sequence: CASSLEGSNQPQHF.

The chain employs TRBV30 and TRBJ1-1; D is undetermined. Germline V CDR1 and CDR2: GTSNPN, SVGIG (reference sequence). V lost 0 bases and J lost 1, with 6 bases in between. This CDR3 has 13 amino acids. CDR3 nucleotides: TGTGCCTGGAGTGTCCGTGGGAACACTGAAGCTTTCTTT. This encodes CAWSVRGNTEAFF.

This chain connects TRBV5-6 to TRBJ2-7; possible D gene TRBD1, 5 bases. Trimming took 4 bases from V and 1 from J, leaving 12 bases between them. The CDR3 runs 14 residues. Looked up from germline, CDR1 is SGHDT and CDR2 is YYEEEE. The CDR3 DNA reads TGTGCCAGCAGCGGAACTCAGGGTTCCTACGAGCAGTACTTC. Encoded protein: CASSGTQGSYEQYF.

In this sample, this clone turned up a few times. V gene TRBV29-1 combines with J gene TRBJ1-4; D unclear. Germline CDR1 and CDR2: SQVTM and ANQGSEA. The CDR3 contains 14 residues. The V and J ends lost 1 base and 4 bases respectively, with 10 bases between them. CDR3 bases: TGCAGCGTTGAAGTTGGGATCGGTAATGAAAAACTGTTTTTT. It encodes CSVEVGIGNEKLFF.

CDR3 in amino acids: CASSYGLAGTGELFF. In nucleotides, the CDR3 is TGTGCCAGCAGCTATGGACTAGCAGGCACCGGGGAGCTGTTTTTT. The chain is built from TRBV7-9 and TRBJ2-2; 8 bases line up with TRBD2. CDR1 and CDR2 from the germline V gene are SEHNR and FQNEAQ (reference sequence). The J segment lost 4 bases and the V segment lost 4 bases, leaving 5 bases of the junction unmatched. The CDR3 is 15 residues long.

The chain couples TRBV18 to TRBJ2-3, with D hard to call. Germline V gene data show CDR1 as KGHSH and CDR2 as LQKENI. The CDR3 length is 13 residues. Trimming removed 3 bases from V and 2 bases from J, with 6 bases in between. CDR3 in amino acids: CASSPTLTDTQYF. CDR3 DNA sequence: TGTGCCAGCTCACCGACACTCACAGATACGCAGTATTTT.

The V gene is TRBV4-1, the J gene TRBJ2-1, with D perhaps given as TRBD1 or TRBD2 (5 bases each). CDR3 size: 17 residues. The germline V gene has CDR1 MGHRA and CDR2 YSYEKL. V was clipped by 1 base and J by 0 bases, with 13 bases between them. The CDR3 loop reads CASSQVGLGDSYNEQFF. As DNA, the CDR3 is TGCGCCAGCAGCCAAGTGGGTTTGGGGGACTCCTACAATGAGCAGTTCTTC.